This T cell receptor (beta chain) was recovered during a study of naive and memory T cell subsets. The beta constant-region primer was an equimolar mix of two oligonucleotides covering TRBC1 and TRBC2. Ligated cDNA was amplified by four rounds of PCR with nested alpha and beta constant-region primers and SP2. Each CDR3 protein gets one entry after TCRdb re-called the UMI-ligation and nested PCR reads with MiXCR. The profile covers approximately 20,000 distinct CDR3 sequences, with around 10% appearing a single time and 22% taken by the ten largest. Germline V gene sequence: CDR1 SGDLS, CDR2 YYNGEE. The CDR3 has 14 amino acids. V was pared by 4 bases and J by 0 bases, with 4 bases of the junction left unmatched. This clonotype showed up many times.

The receptor comes from a human donor in good health. The material sequenced was central memory CD8+ T cells from blood. The chain combines TRBV9 with TRBJ2-7; 7 bases fit TRBD1. The CDR3 reads CASSLTGSSYEQYF. CDR3 DNA: TGTGCCAGCAGCCTGACAGGGAGCTCCTACGAGCAGTACTTC.